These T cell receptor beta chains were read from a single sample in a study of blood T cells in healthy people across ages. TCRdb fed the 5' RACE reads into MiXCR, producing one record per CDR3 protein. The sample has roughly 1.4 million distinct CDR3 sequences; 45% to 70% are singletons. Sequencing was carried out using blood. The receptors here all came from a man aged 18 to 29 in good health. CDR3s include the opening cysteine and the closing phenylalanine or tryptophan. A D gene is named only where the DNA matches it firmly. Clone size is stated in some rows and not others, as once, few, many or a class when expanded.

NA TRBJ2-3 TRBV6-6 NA CASSWTQTDTQYF TGTGCCAGCAGTTGGACCCAAACAGATACGCAGTATTTT
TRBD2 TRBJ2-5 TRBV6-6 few CASSPGGSQETQYF TGTGCCAGCAGCCCCGGGGGGAGCCAAGAGACCCAGTACTTC
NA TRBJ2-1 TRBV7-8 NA CASRPLGANEQFF TGTGCCAGCAGGCCTCTAGGGGCGAATGAGCAGTTCTTC
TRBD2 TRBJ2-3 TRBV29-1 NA CSVVASGGAVTDTQYF TGCAGCGTTGTCGCTAGCGGGGGGGCCGTTACAGATACGCAGTATTTT
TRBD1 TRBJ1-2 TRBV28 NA CASSSAQGAKVGYTF TGTGCCAGCAGTTCCGCGCAGGGGGCTAAGGTTGGCTACACCTTC
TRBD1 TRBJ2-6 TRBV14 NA CASSRITGGNGANVLTF TGTGCCAGCAGCCGCATAACAGGGGGAAATGGGGCCAACGTCCTGACTTTC
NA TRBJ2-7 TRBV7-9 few CASSLAGYSSYEQYF TGTGCCAGCAGCTTAGCTGGGTACAGCTCCTACGAGCAGTACTTC
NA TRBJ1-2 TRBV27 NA CASSLWAGNGYTF TGTGCCAGCAGTTTGTGGGCGGGGAATGGCTACACCTTC
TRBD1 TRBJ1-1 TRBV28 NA CASSTTGGFTEAFF TGTGCCAGCAGCACCACAGGGGGCTTCACTGAAGCTTTCTTT
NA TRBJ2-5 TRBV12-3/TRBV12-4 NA CASSPPRPEQETQYF TGTGCCAGCAGTCCCCCGCGGCCGGAGCAAGAGACCCAGTACTTC
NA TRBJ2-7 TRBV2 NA CASSEIPRNLNEQYF TGTGCCAGCAGTGAGATCCCTCGGAATTTGAACGAGCAGTACTTC
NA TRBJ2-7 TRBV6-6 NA CASSYSSEGGSYEQYF TGTGCCAGCAGTTACTCGAGTGAGGGTGGAAGCTACGAGCAGTACTTC
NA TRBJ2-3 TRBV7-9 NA CASSSPPGRQGTDTQYF TGTGCCAGCAGCTCTCCTCCCGGGCGCCAAGGCACAGATACGCAGTATTTT
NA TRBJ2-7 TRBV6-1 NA CASSDLGTTSYEQYF TGTGCCAGCAGTGACCTCGGGACAACATCCTACGAGCAGTACTTC
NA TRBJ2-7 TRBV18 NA CASSPPVGTGPTYEQYF TGTGCCAGCTCACCACCAGTTGGAACAGGCCCAACCTACGAGCAGTACTTC
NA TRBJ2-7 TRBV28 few CAHSNSYEQYF TGTGCCCATTCCAATTCCTACGAGCAGTACTTC
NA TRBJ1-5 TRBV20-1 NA CSASPDTNNQPQHF TGCAGTGCTAGCCCCGACACCAACAATCAGCCCCAGCATTTT
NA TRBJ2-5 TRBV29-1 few CSVKGELWSEETQYF TGCAGCGTCAAGGGGGAGTTGTGGAGCGAAGAGACCCAGTACTTC
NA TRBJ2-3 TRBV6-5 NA CASSYSGAGTDTQYF TGTGCCAGCAGTTACTCGGGTGCAGGCACAGATACGCAGTATTTT
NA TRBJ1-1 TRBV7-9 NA CASVLVRIGTGSNTEAFF TGTGCCAGCGTTCTCGTTCGGATAGGGACTGGATCGAACACTGAAGCTTTCTTT
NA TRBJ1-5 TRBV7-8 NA CASGQYDQPQHF TGTGCCAGTGGACAGTACGATCAGCCCCAGCATTTT
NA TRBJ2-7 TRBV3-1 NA CASSQVRGGMNSYEQYF TGTGCCAGCAGCCAAGTTAGAGGGGGTATGAACTCCTACGAGCAGTACTTC
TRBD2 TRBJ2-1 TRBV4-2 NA CASSRQTGTSVYNEQFF TGTGCCAGCAGCCGGCAGACCGGGACTAGCGTTTACAATGAGCAGTTCTTC
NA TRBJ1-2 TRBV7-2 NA CASSNQVEVGYTF TGTGCCAGCAGCAACCAGGTCGAAGTAGGCTACACCTTC
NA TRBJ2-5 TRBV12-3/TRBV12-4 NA CASRSGSEGMYF TGTGCCAGCAGGAGCGGTTCGGAGGGAATGTACTTC
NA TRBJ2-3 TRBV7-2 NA CASSPLLGLASTDTQYF TGTGCCAGCAGCCCACTTCTGGGACTGGCAAGCACAGATACGCAGTATTTT
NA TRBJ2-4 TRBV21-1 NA CASKPGLAAAVKNSQYF TGTGCCAGCAAACCGGGACTAGCCGCCGCCGTCAAAAACAGTCAGTACTTC
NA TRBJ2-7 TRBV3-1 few CASRPRQLPYEQYF TGTGCCAGCAGGCCGCGACAGCTCCCCTACGAGCAGTACTTC
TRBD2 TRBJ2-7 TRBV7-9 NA CASTDQSGEYEQYF TGTGCCAGCACCGACCAGAGCGGGGAATACGAGCAGTACTTC
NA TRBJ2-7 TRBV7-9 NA CASSSNIPPYEQYF TGTGCCAGCAGCTCAAATATTCCACCCTACGAGCAGTACTTC
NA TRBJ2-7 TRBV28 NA CASKRKDSWGYEQYF TGTGCCAGCAAAAGAAAGGACTCATGGGGCTACGAGCAGTACTTC
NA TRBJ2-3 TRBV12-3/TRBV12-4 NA CASSLVLDSTDTQYF TGTGCCAGCAGTTTAGTTTTGGACTCCACAGATACGCAGTATTTT
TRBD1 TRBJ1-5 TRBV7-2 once CASSAAGTGLEPQHF TGTGCCAGCAGCGCCGCCGGGACAGGGCTCGAGCCCCAGCATTTT
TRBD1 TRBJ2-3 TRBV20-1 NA CSAGDRGVPTDTQYF TGCAGTGCAGGGGACAGGGGTGTACCCACAGATACGCAGTATTTT
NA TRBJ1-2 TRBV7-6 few CASSSTDKNYGYTF TGTGCCAGCAGCTCGACGGACAAAAACTATGGCTACACCTTC
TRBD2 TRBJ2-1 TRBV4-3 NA CASSPRLAGGRWNEQFF TGCGCCAGCAGCCCGAGACTAGCGGGGGGCCGGTGGAATGAGCAGTTCTTC
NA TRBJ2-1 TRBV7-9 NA CASSLLRGKRHNEQFF TGTGCCAGCAGCTTATTACGGGGGAAGAGGCACAATGAGCAGTTCTTC
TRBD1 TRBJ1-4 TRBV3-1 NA CASSQGTGNGEKLFF TGTGCCAGCAGCCAAGGGACAGGGAACGGAGAAAAACTGTTTTTT
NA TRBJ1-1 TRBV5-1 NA CASSPFRIGMNTEAFF TGCGCCAGCAGCCCCTTTCGGATTGGCATGAACACTGAAGCTTTCTTT
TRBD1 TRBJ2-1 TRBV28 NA CASSDTGVREQFF TGTGCCAGCAGTGACACAGGGGTTCGGGAGCAGTTCTTC
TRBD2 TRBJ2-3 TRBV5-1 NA CASSLYSGRRTDTQYF TGCGCCAGCAGCCTGTATAGCGGGAGGCGCACAGATACGCAGTATTTT
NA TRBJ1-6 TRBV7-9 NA CASSFDSELHF TGTGCCAGCAGCTTTGACAGTGAACTCCACTTT
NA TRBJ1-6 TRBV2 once CASSEIRQLLHF TGTGCCAGCAGTGAAATCAGACAGCTCCTCCACTTT
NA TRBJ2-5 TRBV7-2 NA CASSPLRWETQYF TGTGCCAGCAGCCCCCTTAGGTGGGAGACCCAGTACTTC
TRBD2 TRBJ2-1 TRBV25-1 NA CASNKGGGDEQFF TGTGCCAGCAACAAAGGCGGGGGTGATGAGCAGTTCTTC
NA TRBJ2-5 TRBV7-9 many CASTNQAGMAQETQYF TGTGCCAGCACCAATCAGGCAGGGATGGCCCAAGAGACCCAGTACTTC
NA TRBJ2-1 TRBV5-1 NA CASSPTRVRRDHNEQFF TGCGCCAGCAGCCCGACCCGGGTCAGGAGGGACCACAATGAGCAGTTCTTC
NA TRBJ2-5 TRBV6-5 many CASSYGGQETQYF TGTGCCAGCAGTTATGGGGGTCAAGAGACCCAGTACTTC
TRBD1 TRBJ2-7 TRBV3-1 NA CASTLRDSNYEQYF TGTGCCAGCACCTTAAGGGACAGCAACTACGAGCAGTACTTC
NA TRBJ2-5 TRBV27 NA CASSLIGQIGVKTQYF TGTGCCAGCAGTCTGATCGGACAGATAGGGGTGAAGACCCAGTACTTC
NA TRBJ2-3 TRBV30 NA CAGRVADTQYF TGTGCCGGGAGAGTTGCAGATACGCAGTATTTT
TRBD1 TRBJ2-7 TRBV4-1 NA CASSQEDRAGYEQYF TGCGCCAGCAGCCAAGAGGACAGGGCGGGCTACGAGCAGTACTTC
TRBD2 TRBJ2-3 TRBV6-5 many CASSYGGGTDTQYF TGTGCCAGCAGTTACGGGGGGGGCACAGATACGCAGTATTTT
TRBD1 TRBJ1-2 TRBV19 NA CASKPRDRVYGYTF TGTGCCAGTAAACCGCGGGACAGGGTCTATGGCTACACCTTC